Below are 25 T cell receptor beta chains sequenced from a single sample in a study of T cell changes during pregnancy in multiple sclerosis. Some clones are missing from TCRdb's copy, which holds only in-frame ones; the method was immunoSEQ multiplex PCR. The table records about 70,000 clones, around 91% of them present only once. Sequencing was performed on peripheral blood, taken in the third trimester of pregnancy. Every receptor here comes from a female donor in good health, enrolled as a control in a pregnancy study.

This clone is medium-sized by share. The chain is built from TRBV7-3 and TRBJ2-1, with 9 bases that match TRBD1. The CDR3 sequence is 14 residues long. Germline CDR1 is SGHTA and CDR2 is FQGTGA. J gave up 6 bases and V 5 bases, and 5 bases lay outside the gene matches. DNA for the CDR3: TGTGCCAGCAGCCCCAGACAGGGGGGCAATGAGCAGTTCTTC. It encodes CASSPRQGGNEQFF.

CDR3 loop: CASSLGGGGTYNEQFF. The CDR3 DNA follows: TGTGCCAGCAGCTTAGGCGGCGGGGGGACCTACAATGAGCAGTTCTTC. This chain uses TRBV7-8 with TRBJ2-1, with TRBD2 identical over 8 bases. The V gene end was trimmed by 1 base and the J gene end by 2 bases; junction bases not matched to a gene: 4. Looked up from germline, CDR1 is SGHVS and CDR2 is FQNEAQ. The CDR3 runs 16 residues.

V gene TRBV4-2 combines with J gene TRBJ1-2; TRBD1 matches at 7 bases. The CDR3 runs to 14 residues. The germline V gene has CDR1 LGHNA and CDR2 YNFKEQ. V shed 0 bases and J 5 bases; nucleotides not matched to a gene: 3. The CDR3 spells CASSQEGQRYGYTF. CDR3 bases: TGTGCCAGCAGCCAAGAGGGACAGCGGTATGGCTACACCTTC.

The chain combines TRBV6-5 with TRBJ2-1, with 8 bases lining up with TRBD1. Looked up from germline, CDR1 is MNHEY and CDR2 is SVGAGI. The CDR3 extends over 15 amino acids. J gave up 2 bases and V 5 bases, and 5 bases lay outside the gene matches. CDR3: CASSQDRDPYNEQFF. The CDR3 DNA sequence: TGTGCCAGCAGTCAGGACAGGGACCCCTACAATGAGCAGTTCTTC.

The chain carries TRBV4-1 and TRBJ1-1, with TRBD1 matching 9 bases. Germline assignment: CDR1 MGHRA and CDR2 YSYEKL. V was clipped by 3 bases and J by 4 bases; unmatched bases: 9. This CDR3 contains 16 residues. The CDR3 DNA follows: TGCGCCAGCAGCCATTCCAGCACAGGGGGCTTCACTGAAGCTTTCTTT. This gives the protein CASSHSSTGGFTEAFF.

The V gene is TRBV2, the J gene TRBJ1-5, with 10 bases identical to TRBD1. The CDR3 length is 17 residues. Germline CDR1 SNHLY, CDR2 FYNNEI. Trimming removed 5 bases from V and 4 bases from J; junction bases left unmatched: 11. The chain's CDR3 is CASSTPGTGVGNQPQHF. As DNA, the CDR3 is TGTGCCAGCAGTACGCCCGGGACAGGGGTTGGAAATCAGCCCCAGCATTTT.

The rearrangement joins TRBV2 to TRBJ1-6; TRBD1 might be the D (6 bases). The CDR3 runs to 15 residues. CDR1 and CDR2 from the germline V gene are SNHLY and FYNNEI. Trimming cost V 4 bases and J 6 bases, with 13 bases left between them. CDR3 in DNA: TGTGCCAGCAGTGGAGGGGACACGGGTAATTCACCCCTCCACTTT. It yields the protein CASSGGDTGNSPLHF.

In its sample, this clone was seen a few times. J is TRBJ2-7 and V is TRBV18, with 10 nucleotides matching TRBD2. This CDR3 spans 15 amino acids. Germline V gene data show CDR1 as KGHSH and CDR2 as LQKENI. V was pared by 3 bases and J by 3 bases, with 5 bases of the junction left unmatched. The DNA of the CDR3 is TGTGCCAGCTCACCGTGGACTAGCGGCATCTACGAGCAGTACTTC. Protein product: CASSPWTSGIYEQYF.

V gene TRBV12-5 combines with J gene TRBJ2-7, with 7 bases matching TRBD1. V shed 5 bases and J 0 bases; nucleotides not matched to a gene: 7. Looked up from germline, CDR1 is LGHNT and CDR2 is FRNRAP. The CDR3 covers 15 residues. The CDR3 loop is CASGPTGASSYEQYF. The CDR3 DNA follows: TGTGCTAGTGGTCCAACAGGGGCGAGCTCCTACGAGCAGTACTTC.

The chain employs TRBV30 and TRBJ1-2; the match to TRBD1 covers 11 bases. From germline, CDR1 is GTSNPN and CDR2 SVGIG (reference sequence). The CDR3 is 15 amino acids. The ends lost 6 bases at V and 8 bases at J; junction bases unmatched: 14. The chain's CDR3 is CACGGQGASIRGYTF. The CDR3 nucleotides read TGTGCCTGTGGAGGACAGGGGGCGAGTATAAGGGGCTACACCTTC.

This CDR3 reads CASSQVGGVGNYGYTF. The DNA of the CDR3 is TGCGCCAGCAGCCAAGTGGGGGGGGTTGGGAACTATGGCTACACCTTC. The rearrangement links TRBV4-3 to TRBJ1-2; tentatively, D is TRBD1 (5 bases). Germline lookup yields CDR1 LGHNA and CDR2 YSLEER. Trimming removed 1 base from V and 2 bases from J, with 14 bases in between. The CDR3 has 16 amino acids.

Written as DNA, the CDR3 is TGCAGCGTGGGCCCGAACCTTAACACCGGGGAGCTGTTTTTT. The encoded protein is CSVGPNLNTGELFF. This chain links TRBV29-1 with TRBJ2-2; D ambiguous. Germline loops: CDR1 SQVTM, CDR2 ANQGSEA. Trimming pared 6 bases from V and 2 bases from J, leaving 13 bases between. The CDR3 covers 14 residues.

The genes are TRBV11-1 and TRBJ1-1, with a weak D call TRBD1 (5 bases). The CDR3 covers 15 residues. The germline V and J ends were trimmed by 4 bases and 1 base, with 13 bases remaining between them. The germline V gene encodes CDR1 SGHAT and CDR2 FQDESV (reference sequence). CDR3 residues: CASSSRATGNTEAFF. The CDR3 DNA sequence: TGTGCCAGCAGCTCCAGGGCAACTGGGAACACTGAAGCTTTCTTT.

The chain uses TRBV11-2 and TRBJ1-2; D unresolved. Germline loops: CDR1 SGHAT, CDR2 FQNNGV. Deletions cut 1 base from V and 6 bases from J, with 12 bases between. The CDR3 is made up of 14 amino acids. The CDR3 region has the DNA TGTGCCAGCAGCTTAGGATTGGCAGATCATGGCTACACCTTC. Residues: CASSLGLADHGYTF.

The chain recombines TRBV2 with TRBJ1-3, with D maybe TRBD1 (5 bases). The CDR3 contains 13 residues. Germline assignment: CDR1 SNHLY and CDR2 FYNNEI. The V gene lost 3 bases and the J gene lost 9 bases, with 12 bases spanning the gap. Here the CDR3 reads CASSEGGTTTIYF. DNA of the CDR3: TGTGCCAGCAGTGAGGGGGGGACGACCACCATATATTTT. The full variable domain, in which reference TRBV2 and TRBJ1-3 provide the parts outside the CDR3, is EPEVTQTPSHQVTQMGQEVILRCVPISNHLYFYWYRQILGQKVEFLVSFYNNEISEKSEIFDDQFSVERPDGSNFTLKIRSTKLEDSAMYFCASSEGGTTTIYFGEGSWLTVV.

This clone was picked up one time. The chain couples TRBV6-6 to TRBJ1-2; D call uncertain. The germline V and J ends were trimmed by 6 bases and 4 bases, with 12 bases remaining between them. Germline CDR1 MNHNY, CDR2 SVGAGI (reference sequence). The CDR3 sequence is 13 residues long. This CDR3 reads CASREIQSYGYTF. Written as DNA, the CDR3 is TGTGCCAGCAGGGAGATACAATCCTATGGCTACACCTTC.

The rearrangement uses TRBV15 and TRBJ2-2, with D perhaps matching TRBD1 (6 bases). V dropped 5 bases and J dropped 6 bases, with 10 bases sitting between them. The CDR3 has 13 residues. From germline, CDR1 is LNHNV and CDR2 YYDKDF (reference sequence). The CDR3: CATSRRGPGELFF. The DNA for the CDR3 is TGTGCCACCAGCCGCAGGGGCCCCGGGGAGCTGTTTTTT. The entire variable domain, with the rest obtained from reference TRBV15 and TRBJ2-2, is as follows: DAMVIQNPRYQVTQFGKPVTLSCSQTLNHNVMYWYQQKSSQAPKLLFHYYDKDFNNEADTPDNFQSRRPNTSFCFLDIRSPGLGDTAMYLCATSRRGPGELFFGEGSRLTVL.

The chain couples TRBV7-9 to TRBJ2-2, with a weak D call TRBD1 (5 bases). The V and J ends lost 5 bases and 1 base respectively, with 11 bases between them. The germline gives CDR1 SEHNR, CDR2 FQNEAQ (reference sequence). The CDR3 is made up of 15 amino acids. CDR3 in amino acids: CASSPQTENTGELFF. CDR3 DNA: TGTGCCAGCAGCCCACAGACAGAGAACACCGGGGAGCTGTTTTTT.

The V call is TRBV5-6, the J call TRBJ2-7; D perhaps matches TRBD2 (5 bases). Trimming left V 0 bases short and J 9 bases short, with 10 bases between. The length of the CDR3 is 12 residues. Germline CDR1 and CDR2: SGHDT and YYEEEE. CDR3 in amino acids: CASSLGEGGQYF. The CDR3 coding sequence is TGTGCCAGCAGCTTGGGTGAGGGCGGGCAGTACTTC.

The rearrangement links TRBV21-1 to TRBJ1-6. TRBV21-1 is tagged as a pseudogene. The CDR3 contains 14 residues. The CDR3 sequence: CATDKGGGASPLHF. CDR3 nucleotide sequence: TGTGCCACCGATAAGGGGGGGGGAGCCTCACCCCTCCACTTT.

The J gene is TRBJ1-1, the V gene TRBV5-8, with a possible D match to TRBD1 (5 bases). CDR1 and CDR2 (germline): SGHTS, YDEGEE. V was pared by 3 bases and J by 9 bases, with 12 bases between. This CDR3 is built from 12 residues. The CDR3 sequence: CASSSLDRQAFF. DNA for the CDR3: TGTGCCAGCAGCTCTCTAGACAGACAAGCTTTCTTT.

This chain links TRBV21-1 with TRBJ1-2; the D call TRBD1 from the table was never checked on the DNA. TRBV21-1 is recorded as a pseudogene. This CDR3 is built from 13 residues. CDR3 loop: CASSKAGIYGYTF. CDR3 DNA: TGTGCCAGCAGCAAGGCAGGGATCTATGGCTACACCTTC.

The CDR3 DNA follows: TGTGCCAGCAGCTTAGCTAGTCCCCCCGAGACCCAGTACTTC. Its translation is CASSLASPPETQYF. V and J are TRBV7-8 and TRBJ2-5, with unresolved D. In germline, CDR1 is SGHVS, CDR2 FQNEAQ. CDR3 size: 14 residues. The V and J ends lost 0 bases and 5 bases respectively, with 10 bases between them. The variable domain in full, completed from reference TRBV7-8 and TRBJ2-5, reads GAGVSQSPRYKVAKRGQDVALRCDPISGHVSLFWYQQALGQGPEFLTYFQNEAQLDKSGLPSDRFFAERPEGSVSTLKIQRTQQEDSAVYLCASSLASPPETQYFGPGTRLLVL.

J is TRBJ1-5 and V is TRBV19; 12 bases fit TRBD1. With V trimmed by 0 bases and J by 2 bases, 8 bases remained unmatched. CDR1 and CDR2 (germline): LNHDA, SQIVND (reference sequence). The CDR3 length is 19 residues. CDR3 sequence reads: CASSIDPPGQGAGNQPQHF. DNA for the CDR3: TGTGCCAGTAGTATAGACCCACCGGGACAGGGGGCTGGCAATCAGCCCCAGCATTTT.

The CDR3 is CASSIASITNEQYF. CDR3 in DNA: TGTGCCAGTAGTATAGCATCGATAACTAACGAGCAGTACTTC. This chain uses TRBV19 with TRBJ2-7; D uncertain. The CDR3 runs to 14 residues. V lost 1 base, J lost 5 bases, and 12 bases lay in between. Germline V gives CDR1 LNHDA, CDR2 SQIVND (reference sequence).